This T cell receptor (beta chain) was identified during a study of T cell repertoires in cytomegalovirus infection. About the research overall: Indicated by public TCR beta signatures were CMV infection and matching HLA type. Study-wide points: Of the TCR beta families, the public ones yielded a cumulative frequency that identified carriers of CMV plus the relevant HLA. Dominating the ex vivo response were TCR beta clonotypes that were CMV-specific and HLA-C-restricted.

A word on this clonotype: The target antigen is unknown.

J was trimmed by 6 bases and V by 0 bases; bases with no gene match: 6. The V gene's germline CDR1 is DFQATT and CDR2 SNEGSKA (reference sequence). CDR3 length: 16 amino acids. Via MiXCR, TCRdb re-called the reads, giving one row per CDR3 protein. Among around 200,000 distinct CDR3 sequences, roughly 17% were seen once, and the ten largest hold approximately 25%. This chain joins TRBV20-1 and TRBJ1-5; 12 bases align to TRBD1. Sequenced sample: CD8+ T cells from PBMCs. The sequence came from a human donor in good health (CMV status not recorded). Some clones in this sample may be carry-over from other donors' samples. CDR3 loop: CSAREPGQGASQPQHF. The CDR3 DNA reads TGCAGTGCTAGAGAACCGGGACAGGGGGCTAGTCAGCCCCAGCATTTT.